This T cell receptor (beta chain) was observed in a study of CD8+ T cells in alopecia areata. The V and J ends lost 4 bases and 7 bases, in that order; junction bases with no gene match: 9. This CDR3 is built from 15 residues. Germline V gives CDR1 SGDLS, CDR2 YYNGEE. Extraction of RNA preceded its reverse transcription into cDNA, which served as the sequencing template. Sequencing was performed with immunoSEQ multiplex PCR; in TCRdb, only in-frame clones are kept and a portion is missing. The data show roughly 250,000 clones, roughly two thirds seen once. This clone was picked up one time. The TCR sequence derives from a human donor with alopecia areata. Sample: CD4+ T cells sorted from blood, taken at week 0. The V call is TRBV9, the J call TRBJ2-1, with 9 bases fitting TRBD2. CDR3 DNA sequence: TGTGCCAGCAGCCCTCGGGTAGCGGGGGTAAATGAGCAGTTCTTC. This gives the protein CASSPRVAGVNEQFF.